These 28 T cell receptor beta chains originate from one sample sequenced in a study of shared clonotypes between healthy human individuals. Only in-frame clones appear in the TCRdb table, and some are missing; sequencing was by immunoSEQ multiplex PCR. The repertoire consists of hundreds of thousands of clones, with around two thirds occurring once and the leading ten covering more than 1.5%. Sequencing was performed on memory CD4+ T cells sorted from blood. Subset in this sample: CD45RA-negative fraction. All receptors derive from a woman aged 25-40 years in good health.

The rearrangement uses TRBV9 and TRBJ2-1, with 9 bases lining up with TRBD1. Germline V gene lookup returns CDR1 SGDLS and CDR2 YYNGEE. The V and J ends lost 0 bases and 4 bases, in that order; junction bases with no gene match: 5. This CDR3 comprises 16 residues. Here the CDR3 DNA reads TGTGCCAGCAGCGTAGGATTGGGACAGGGATACAATGAGCAGTTCTTC. This encodes CASSVGLGQGYNEQFF.

This clone is a singleton in its sample. A far larger clone is one base from this, pointing to a likely read error. V and J are TRBV9 and TRBJ2-7, with 9 bases aligning to TRBD2. Germline V gene data show CDR1 as SGDLS and CDR2 as YYNGEE. This CDR3 contains 15 residues. V was pared by 0 bases and J by 2 bases, with 3 bases of the junction left unmatched. The CDR3 is CASSVDGTSPYEQYF. CDR3 sequence (DNA): TGTGCCAGCAGCGTAGATGGGACTAGCCCCTACGAGCAGTACTTC.

The V call is TRBV18, the J call TRBJ2-2, with 12 bases lining up with TRBD2. The junction had 5 bases not matched to a gene; V was cut back by 0 bases and J by 6 bases. This CDR3 region has 17 residues. Germline V gives CDR1 KGHSH, CDR2 LQKENI. The CDR3 nucleotides read TGTGCCAGCTCACCACCAAGACTAGCGGGAGTGGCCGGGGAGCTGTTTTTT. It translates to CASSPPRLAGVAGELFF.

V and J are TRBV28 and TRBJ1-1, with no clear D. Germline V gene lookup returns CDR1 MDHEN and CDR2 SYDVKM. CDR3 size: 13 residues. The V end lost 5 bases, the J end lost 9 bases, and 16 bases lay between the germline ends. CDR3 residues: CASSTPPAVKAFF. The CDR3 nucleotides are TGTGCCAGCAGTACGCCCCCGGCAGTCAAAGCTTTCTTT.

J is TRBJ1-5 and V is TRBV7-8, with D unresolved. V was clipped by 4 bases and J by 2 bases, with 9 bases between them. The CDR3 has 14 residues. Looked up from germline, CDR1 is SGHVS and CDR2 is FQNEAQ. The CDR3 DNA reads TGTGCCAGCAGCTCTTCTACTCGCAATCAGCCCCAGCATTTT. It yields the protein CASSSSTRNQPQHF.

CDR3 residues: CASSQGLEAGELFF. The CDR3 bases are TGTGCCAGCTCACAGGGACTAGAGGCCGGGGAGCTGTTTTTT. This chain links TRBV18 with TRBJ2-2; 8 nucleotides line up with TRBD2. The J segment lost 6 bases and the V segment lost 4 bases, leaving 4 bases of the junction unmatched. The CDR3 is made up of 14 amino acids. In germline, CDR1 is KGHSH, CDR2 LQKENI. Based on the CDR3 plus reference TRBV18 and TRBJ2-2, the full variable domain is NAGVMQNPRHLVRRRGQEARLRCSPMKGHSHVYWYRQLPEEGLKFMVYLQKENIIDESGMPKERFSAEFPKEGPSILRIQQVVRGDSAAYFCASSQGLEAGELFFGEGSRLTVL.

The chain uses TRBV29-1 and TRBJ1-1; D remains ambiguous. Germline CDR1 and CDR2: SQVTM and ANQGSEA. This CDR3 has 12 residues. Trimming removed 3 bases from V and 0 bases from J, with 5 bases in between. The CDR3: CSVEGLNTEAFF. CDR3 nucleotide sequence: TGCAGCGTTGAGGGGTTGAACACTGAAGCTTTCTTT.

V usage is TRBV9 and J usage is TRBJ2-3, with D unclear. The V and J ends lost 4 bases and 2 bases respectively, with 11 bases between them. CDR3 size: 14 residues. In germline, CDR1 is SGDLS, CDR2 YYNGEE. The CDR3 loop reads CASSSPPFTDTQYF. CDR3 bases: TGTGCCAGCAGCTCACCCCCATTCACAGATACGCAGTATTTT.

The V and J genes are TRBV19 and TRBJ1-2; no reliable D call. Germline values: CDR1 LNHDA, CDR2 SQIVND (reference sequence). Trimming left V 5 bases short and J 7 bases short, with 14 bases between. There are 13 residues in the CDR3. The CDR3 protein is CASSPGDKGGYTF. CDR3 bases: TGTGCCAGTAGTCCGGGAGACAAAGGTGGCTACACCTTC.

In its sample, this clone was seen once. The chain joins TRBV6-1 to TRBJ2-3; 13 bases align to TRBD2. The CDR3 sequence is 16 residues long. Trimming at V came to 3 bases and at J to 3 bases, leaving 3 bases not matched to a gene. Germline V gene sequence: CDR1 MNHNS, CDR2 SASEGT. The CDR3, as DNA: TGTGCCAGCAGTGAGGGACTAGCGGGATATACAGATACGCAGTATTTT. This gives the protein CASSEGLAGYTDTQYF.

The chain combines TRBV7-9 with TRBJ2-1; D is possibly TRBD2 (6 bases). This CDR3 region has 11 residues. V shed 5 bases and J shed 13 bases, with 12 bases lying between them. CDR1 and CDR2 (germline): SEHNR, FQNEAQ (reference sequence). The DNA of the CDR3 is TGTGCCAGCAGCCGGGGGACCAATCAGTTCTTC. It codes for CASSRGTNQFF.

This clone appeared many times. The rearrangement joins TRBV2 to TRBJ2-1, with D unresolved. The V gene's germline CDR1 is SNHLY and CDR2 FYNNEI. The CDR3 runs 14 residues. Trimming pared 5 bases from V and 0 bases from J, leaving 8 bases between. Here the CDR3 reads CASSPLSSYNEQFF. CDR3 in DNA: TGTGCCAGCAGTCCCCTTAGCTCCTACAATGAGCAGTTCTTC.

The rearrangement uses TRBV19 and TRBJ2-7, with a tentative D call TRBD1 (6 bases). CDR3 length equals 15 residues. Germline CDR1 is LNHDA and CDR2 is SQIVND (reference sequence). V was trimmed by 1 base and J by 6 bases, leaving 16 bases between them. The CDR3 DNA sequence: TGTGCCAGTAGTATAGTTTCCGTGCCCAGGGGCGAGCAGTACTTC. It encodes CASSIVSVPRGEQYF.

The chain is built from TRBV5-1 and TRBJ2-5, with no clear D. Germline CDR1 is SGHRS and CDR2 is YFSETQ. The CDR3 is 12 residues long. With 2 bases removed from V and 5 bases from J, the gap between germline ends came to 7 bases. Here the CDR3 DNA reads TGCGCCAGCAGCTTAAGCGACGAGACCCAGTACTTC. It encodes CASSLSDETQYF. The variable domain in full, with the rest retrieved from reference TRBV5-1 and TRBJ2-5, is KAGVTQTPRYLIKTRGQQVTLSCSPISGHRSVSWYQQTPGQGLQFLFEYFSETQRNKGNFPGRFSGRQFSNSRSEMNVSTLELGDSALYLCASSLSDETQYFGPGTRLLVL.

V and J are TRBV7-2 and TRBJ1-5, with D possibly TRBD1 on 6 matching bases. Germline V gene lookup returns CDR1 SGHTA and CDR2 FQGNSA. The CDR3 contains 15 residues. V gave up 3 bases and J gave up 4 bases, with 13 bases separating them. CDR3 protein: CASSFQGRGNQPQHF. CDR3 bases: TGTGCCAGCAGCTTTCAAGGCAGGGGAAATCAGCCCCAGCATTTT. The full variable domain, in which reference TRBV7-2 and TRBJ1-5 provide the parts outside the CDR3, is GAGVSQSPSNKVTEKGKDVELRCDPISGHTALYWYRQSLGQGLEFLIYFQGNSAPDKSGLPSDRFSAERTGGSVSTLTIQRTQQEDSAVYLCASSFQGRGNQPQHFGDGTRLSIL.

The J gene is TRBJ1-4, the V gene TRBV2, with 7 bases that match TRBD1. This CDR3 is built from 14 residues. Germline V lookup: CDR1 SNHLY, CDR2 FYNNEI. V dropped 5 bases and J dropped 8; count of bases not matched to a gene: 8. Here the CDR3 DNA reads TGTGCCAGCAGTAAGGGGGCACGGGGCGAAAAACTGTTTTTT. Translating it yields CASSKGARGEKLFF.

The chain links TRBV19 to TRBJ2-3; D is possibly TRBD1 or TRBD2 (5 bases each). V lost 5 bases and J 4 bases, leaving 13 bases between the germline ends. Germline loops: CDR1 LNHDA, CDR2 SQIVND (reference sequence). The CDR3 extends over 14 amino acids. This CDR3 is CASSPARGADTQYF. CDR3 DNA sequence: TGTGCCAGTAGTCCAGCGAGGGGCGCAGATACGCAGTATTTT.

The chain combines TRBV7-9 with TRBJ2-5, with D unclear. The DNA end is a closer match to TRBJ2-7, so the J assignment may be wrong. Germline CDR1 SEHNR, CDR2 FQNEAQ (reference sequence). CDR3 length equals 11 residues. The CDR3 nucleotides are TGTGCCAGCAGCTTAGAATACGAGCAGTACTTC. Translating gives CASSLEYEQYF.

The chain uses TRBV5-5 and TRBJ1-4; D ambiguous. The CDR3 is 15 residues long. The germline gives CDR1 SGHKS, CDR2 YYEKEE (reference sequence). The germline V and J ends were trimmed by 2 bases and 2 bases, with 10 bases remaining between them. Here the CDR3 DNA reads TGTGCCAGCAGCTTCGGAGTATTCACTAATGAAAAACTGTTTTTT. Translated, it gives CASSFGVFTNEKLFF.

Points on this clone: The same CDR3 also results from other DNA sequences found in this sample. The chain carries TRBV27 and TRBJ2-7; maybe TRBD2 (6 bases). V lost 5 bases to trimming and J lost 1 base, with 15 bases between them. The length of the CDR3 is 15 residues. Germline V gives CDR1 MNHEY, CDR2 SMNVEV (reference sequence). CDR3 nucleotides: TGTGCCAGCAGTCCGAGACTAGGAGGGTCCTACGAGCAGTACTTC. Translated, it gives CASSPRLGGSYEQYF.

V gene TRBV4-1 combines with J gene TRBJ1-3; D gene uncertain. Germline V CDR1 and CDR2: MGHRA, YSYEKL. The CDR3 is 14 amino acids. With 1 base removed from V and 4 bases from J, the gap between germline ends came to 8 bases. CDR3 sequence: CASSQVGWGNTIYF. In DNA, the CDR3 is TGCGCCAGCAGCCAAGTTGGATGGGGAAACACCATATATTTT.

V is TRBV11-2 and J is TRBJ2-7; TRBD2 might be the D (5 bases). The CDR3 covers 16 residues. From germline, CDR1 is SGHAT and CDR2 FQNNGV. Trimming cost V 5 bases and J 9 bases, with 26 bases left between them. This CDR3 reads CASSPRRAVSNDGQYF. The DNA of the CDR3 is TGTGCCAGCAGCCCTCGGCGAGCGGTCTCCAATGACGGGCAGTACTTC. Drawing the rest from reference TRBV11-2 and TRBJ2-7, the complete variable domain is EAGVAQSPRYKIIEKRQSVAFWCNPISGHATLYWYQQILGQGPKLLIQFQNNGVVDDSQLPKDRFSAERLKGVDSTLKIQPAKLEDSAVYLCASSPRRAVSNDGQYFGPGTRLTVT.

The chain is built from TRBV29-1 and TRBJ2-5, with TRBD2 identical over 8 bases. The J call may not be correct, given that the DNA end is closer to TRBJ2-7. The germline V gene encodes CDR1 SQVTM and CDR2 ANQGSEA. CDR3 length: 14 residues. The CDR3 region has the DNA TGCAGCGTTGTTGGAGCGGGAGCGCCCACCGAGCAGTACTTC. Protein: CSVVGAGAPTEQYF.

The chain couples TRBV27 to TRBJ2-3; tentative D call: TRBD2 (5 bases). CDR1 is MNHEY, CDR2 SMNVEV, per germline (reference sequence). CDR3 length equals 18 residues. Trimming cost V 1 base and J 2 bases, with 19 bases left between them. The CDR3 region has the DNA TGTGCCAGCAGTTTATTCGGAGGTAGCCCCGATTCCACAGATACGCAGTATTTT. Its translation is CASSLFGGSPDSTDTQYF.

Many counts were recorded for this clone. The chain is built from TRBV7-7 and TRBJ2-5; weak D call: TRBD2 (7 bases). The CDR3 covers 16 residues. The V end lost 1 base, the J end lost 2 bases, and 14 bases lay between the germline ends. Germline V gives CDR1 SSHAT, CDR2 FNYEAQ (reference sequence). CDR3 coding DNA: TGTGCCAGCAGCTTAGGGGGGGGGCAGCAACAAGAGACCCAGTACTTC. It is translated as CASSLGGGQQQETQYF. The entire variable domain, with the rest obtained from reference TRBV7-7 and TRBJ2-5, is as follows: GAGVSQSPRYKVTKRGQDVTLRCDPISSHATLYWYQQALGQGPEFLTYFNYEAQPDKSGLPSDRFSAERPEGSISTLTIQRTEQRDSAMYRCASSLGGGQQQETQYFGPGTRLLVL.

This chain joins TRBV9 and TRBJ1-2; maybe TRBD1 (6 bases). Trimming stripped 4 bases from V and 6 bases from J, with 16 bases between. This CDR3 comprises 14 residues. Germline V gene lookup returns CDR1 SGDLS and CDR2 YYNGEE. The CDR3 is CASSPRTAPHGYTF. The CDR3 nucleotides are TGTGCCAGCAGCCCCAGGACAGCCCCCCATGGCTACACCTTC.

This chain joins TRBV27 and TRBJ1-2; no definite D call. The CDR3 consists of 15 residues. The V end was cut by 5 bases, the J end by 2 bases, with 15 bases between. Germline V gene data show CDR1 as MNHEY and CDR2 as SMNVEV (reference sequence). This CDR3 is CASSPNTPRNYGYTF. The DNA of the CDR3 is TGTGCCAGCAGTCCGAATACACCGAGAAACTATGGCTACACCTTC.

This clone occurred a few times. The same CDR3 also results from other DNA sequences found in this sample. This sequence joins TRBV5-1 and TRBJ1-2, with 9 bases that match TRBD1. This CDR3 is built from 13 residues. The V segment lost 4 bases and the J segment 8 bases; nucleotides outside the gene matches: 6. Germline V lookup: CDR1 SGHRS, CDR2 YFSETQ. The CDR3, as DNA: TGCGCCAGCAGCCTGGGACAGGGTGGAGGCTACACCTTC. Amino acid sequence: CASSLGQGGGYTF.